Sequencing of this T cell receptor beta chain was carried out in a study of response to subunit inactivated influenza vaccine. TCRdb reprocessed the RT-PCR reads with MiXCR, giving one entry per CDR3 protein. Here the sample spans approximately 680,000 distinct CDR3 sequences, around a sixth being singletons. Trimming removed 4 bases from V and 3 bases from J, with 15 bases in between. This CDR3 is 16 amino acids long. Germline CDR1 is MNHEY and CDR2 is SVGEGT. About this clonotype itself: No antigen is known for it.

Study conclusions and caveats: Few additional T cells are recruited per seasonal influenza vaccination, authors suggested.

The rearrangement uses TRBV6-2 or TRBV6-3 and TRBJ2-2, with D perhaps TRBD1 or TRBD2 (5 bases each). The receptor's source is a man in his fifties who received an inactivated influenza vaccine. Sequences were derived from PBMCs from blood, sampled about 12 days after vaccination. This CDR3 is CASSSRDGGDTGELFF. CDR3 nucleotides: TGTGCCAGCAGTTCCCGGGACGGTGGTGACACCGGGGAGCTGTTTTTT.